This TCR beta chain was identified during a study of shared clonotypes between healthy human individuals. Notes on the study in general: A small donor pool kept down the genetic and exposure-history diversity that was represented. In general, naive subsets displayed greater estimated richness than memory subsets did.

In the authors' methods: Filtering differed because ImmunoSEQ produced junction-only sequences that carried no quality scores. Here immunoSEQ multiplex PCR was the method, and the copy in TCRdb shows in-frame clones only, minus some. D and trimming come from the DNA, and the V and J calls and clone size come from that table. The data show about 1.5 million clones, 95% to 99% seen once. This clone was detected once. Its matching antigen is unknown. V dropped 8 bases and J dropped 0; count of bases not matched to a gene: 6. The CDR3 length is 14 residues. CDR1 and CDR2 from the germline V gene are SQVTM and ANQGSEA.

The source of this sequence is a man between 25 and 39 years old in good health. The chain has TRBV29-1 and TRBJ1-1; 10 bases line up with TRBD1. Sequencing was carried out using naive CD4+ T cells sorted from blood. Subset denoted: CD45RA+ positively selected. The CDR3 protein is CSSTTGGVNTEAFF. In DNA form, the CDR3 reads TGCAGCTCTACGACAGGGGGCGTGAACACTGAAGCTTTCTTT. The variable domain in full, completed from reference TRBV29-1 and TRBJ1-1, reads SAVISQKPSRDICQRGTSLTIQCQVDSQVTMMFWYRQQPGQSLTLIATANQGSEATYESGFVIDKFPISRPNLTFSTLTVSNMSPEDSSIYLCSSTTGGVNTEAFFGQGTRLTVV.